The sample holds a few counts of the clone carrying this T cell receptor (beta chain). Antigen: not known. Researchers ran the PCR with 60 Vbeta and 13 Jbeta primers. The repertoire was sequenced with immunoSEQ multiplex PCR; TCRdb's copy has only in-frame clones and lacks some. Of about 69,000 clones detected, about 75% appear once; the ten largest clones hold around 3%. The data derive from a study of cytomegalovirus exposure and HLA in healthy donors. Study-level points and caveats: Donor immune exposure was known only as CMV serostatus.

Trimming cost V 1 base and J 4 bases, with 10 bases left between them. Germline assignment: CDR1 MGHDK and CDR2 SYGVNS. This CDR3 comprises 14 residues. The sequence was obtained from a man aged 18 to 30 in good health and CMV-seronegative. Sequenced material: PBMCs. The rearrangement links TRBV25-1 to TRBJ1-2; D might be TRBD1 (5 bases). The CDR3 DNA reads TGTGCCAGCAGTGAATTTGGGCAGGGCTATGGCTACACCTTC. Translation: CASSEFGQGYGYTF.